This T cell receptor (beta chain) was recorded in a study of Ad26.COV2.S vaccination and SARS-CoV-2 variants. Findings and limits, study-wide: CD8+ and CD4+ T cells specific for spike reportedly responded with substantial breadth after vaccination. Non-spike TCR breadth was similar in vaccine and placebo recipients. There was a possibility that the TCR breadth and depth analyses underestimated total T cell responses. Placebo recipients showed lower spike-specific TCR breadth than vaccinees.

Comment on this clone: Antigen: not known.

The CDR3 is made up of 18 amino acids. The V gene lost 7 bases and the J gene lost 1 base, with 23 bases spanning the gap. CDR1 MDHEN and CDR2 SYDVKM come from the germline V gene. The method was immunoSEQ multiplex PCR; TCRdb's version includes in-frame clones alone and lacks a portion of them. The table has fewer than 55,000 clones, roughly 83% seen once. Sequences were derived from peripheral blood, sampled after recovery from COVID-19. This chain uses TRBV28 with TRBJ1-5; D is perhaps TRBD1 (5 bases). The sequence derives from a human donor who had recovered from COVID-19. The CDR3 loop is CASTSPVPGRVSNQPQHF. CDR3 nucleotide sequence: TGTGCCAGCACCAGTCCCGTCCCCGGCAGGGTAAGCAATCAGCCCCAGCATTTT.